This T cell receptor beta chain originates from a study of circulating and synovial CD4+ cells in juvenile arthritis. Germline V gives CDR1 SGHTA, CDR2 FQGNSA. This CDR3 region has 15 residues. V shed 3 bases and J 6 bases; nucleotides not matched to a gene: 8. Assay used: immunoSEQ multiplex PCR; TCRdb lists only in-frame clones, some missing. The data contain about 36,000 clones, around 96% of them singletons. The receptor's source is a human donor with juvenile idiopathic arthritis. Input material: CD4+ T cells from blood. J is TRBJ1-1 and V is TRBV7-2; TRBD1 matches at 9 bases. The CDR3 DNA sequence: TGTGCCAGCAGCTTTGAACAGGGGGCATTGGCTGAAGCTTTCTTT. It yields the protein CASSFEQGALAEAFF. Filled out from reference TRBV7-2 and TRBJ1-1, the complete variable domain reads GAGVSQSPSNKVTEKGKDVELRCDPISGHTALYWYRQSLGQGLEFLIYFQGNSAPDKSGLPSDRFSAERTGGSVSTLTIQRTQQEDSAVYLCASSFEQGALAEAFFGQGTRLTVV.